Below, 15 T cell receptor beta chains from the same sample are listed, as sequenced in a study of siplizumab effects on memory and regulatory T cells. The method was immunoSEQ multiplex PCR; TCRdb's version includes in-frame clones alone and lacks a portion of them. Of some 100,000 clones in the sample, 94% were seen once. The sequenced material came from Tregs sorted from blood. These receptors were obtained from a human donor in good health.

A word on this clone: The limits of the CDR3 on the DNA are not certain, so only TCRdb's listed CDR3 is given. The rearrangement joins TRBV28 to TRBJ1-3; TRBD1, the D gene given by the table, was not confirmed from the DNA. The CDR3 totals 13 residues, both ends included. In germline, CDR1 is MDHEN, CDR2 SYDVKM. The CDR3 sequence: CASSFGPGNTIYF.

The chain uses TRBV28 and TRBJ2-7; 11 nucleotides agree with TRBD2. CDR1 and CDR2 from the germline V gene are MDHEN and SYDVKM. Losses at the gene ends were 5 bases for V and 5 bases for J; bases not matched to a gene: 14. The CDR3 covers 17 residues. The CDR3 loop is CASSIGGSSGRRNEQYF. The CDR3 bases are TGTGCCAGCAGTATAGGGGGGTCTAGCGGGAGGAGAAACGAGCAGTACTTC.

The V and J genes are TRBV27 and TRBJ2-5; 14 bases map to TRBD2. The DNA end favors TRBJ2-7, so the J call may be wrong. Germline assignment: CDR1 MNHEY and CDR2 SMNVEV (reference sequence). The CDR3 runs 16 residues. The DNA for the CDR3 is TGTGCCAGCAGCCCGGGACTAGCGGGAGCGATCTACGAGCAGTACTTC. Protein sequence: CASSPGLAGAIYEQYF.

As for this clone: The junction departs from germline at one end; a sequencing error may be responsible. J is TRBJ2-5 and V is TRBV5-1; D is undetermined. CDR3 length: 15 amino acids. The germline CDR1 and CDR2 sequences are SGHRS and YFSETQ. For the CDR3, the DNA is TGCGCCAGCAGACGTAATGGTGTGGACCAGGAGACCCAGTACTTC. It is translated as CASRRNGVDQETQYF.

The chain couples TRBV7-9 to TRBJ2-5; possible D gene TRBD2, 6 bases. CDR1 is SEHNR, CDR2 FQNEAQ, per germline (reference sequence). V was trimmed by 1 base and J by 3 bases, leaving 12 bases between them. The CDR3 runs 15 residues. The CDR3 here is CASSLVGSGKETQYF. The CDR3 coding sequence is TGTGCCAGCAGCTTAGTAGGTAGCGGTAAAGAGACCCAGTACTTC. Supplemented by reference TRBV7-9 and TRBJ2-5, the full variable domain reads DTGVSQNPRHKITKRGQNVTFRCDPISEHNRLYWYRQTLGQGPEFLTYFQNEAQLEKSRLLSDRFSAERPKGSFSTLEIQRTEQGDSAMYLCASSLVGSGKETQYFGPGTRLLVL.

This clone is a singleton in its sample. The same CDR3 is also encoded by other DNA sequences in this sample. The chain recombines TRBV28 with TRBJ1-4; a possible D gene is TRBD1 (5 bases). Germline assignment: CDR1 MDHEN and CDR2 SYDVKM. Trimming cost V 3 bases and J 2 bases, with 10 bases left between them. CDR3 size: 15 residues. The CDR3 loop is CASSFGGGTNEKLFF. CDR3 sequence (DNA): TGTGCCAGCAGTTTTGGCGGGGGTACTAATGAAAAACTGTTTTTT.

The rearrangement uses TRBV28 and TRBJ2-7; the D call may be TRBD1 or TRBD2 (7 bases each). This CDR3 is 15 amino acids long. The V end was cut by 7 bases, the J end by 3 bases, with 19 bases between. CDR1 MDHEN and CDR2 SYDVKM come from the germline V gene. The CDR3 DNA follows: TGTGCCAGCAACCCCAGGGGGACTATTCGCTACGAGCAGTACTTC. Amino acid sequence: CASNPRGTIRYEQYF.

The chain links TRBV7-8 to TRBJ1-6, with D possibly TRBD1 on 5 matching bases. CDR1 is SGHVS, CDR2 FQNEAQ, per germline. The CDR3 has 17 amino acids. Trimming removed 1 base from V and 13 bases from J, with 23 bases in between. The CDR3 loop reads CASSLVVGSGVSSPLHF. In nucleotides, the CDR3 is TGTGCCAGCAGCTTAGTCGTAGGGTCGGGGGTCAGTTCCCCCCTCCACTTT.

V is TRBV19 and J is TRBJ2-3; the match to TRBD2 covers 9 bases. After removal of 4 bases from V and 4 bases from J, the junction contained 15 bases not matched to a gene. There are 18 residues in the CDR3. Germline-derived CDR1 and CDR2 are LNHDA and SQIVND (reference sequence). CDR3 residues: CASSTRFGISGSPDTQYF. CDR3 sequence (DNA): TGTGCCAGTAGTACCCGCTTTGGGATTAGCGGGAGCCCAGATACGCAGTATTTT.

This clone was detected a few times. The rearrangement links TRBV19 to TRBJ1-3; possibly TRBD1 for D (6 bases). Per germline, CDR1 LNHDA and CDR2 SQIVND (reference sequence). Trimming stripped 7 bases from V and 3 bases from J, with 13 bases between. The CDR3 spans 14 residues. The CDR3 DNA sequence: TGTGCCAGTAAAGGGACATTCATTGGAAACACCATATATTTT. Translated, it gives CASKGTFIGNTIYF.

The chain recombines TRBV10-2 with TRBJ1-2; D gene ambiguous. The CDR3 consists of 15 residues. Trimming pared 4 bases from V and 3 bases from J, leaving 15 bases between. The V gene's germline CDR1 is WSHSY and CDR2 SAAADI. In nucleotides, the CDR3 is TGCGCCAGCAGTGCGATGGATCTCGTAGACTATGGCTACACCTTC. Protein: CASSAMDLVDYGYTF.

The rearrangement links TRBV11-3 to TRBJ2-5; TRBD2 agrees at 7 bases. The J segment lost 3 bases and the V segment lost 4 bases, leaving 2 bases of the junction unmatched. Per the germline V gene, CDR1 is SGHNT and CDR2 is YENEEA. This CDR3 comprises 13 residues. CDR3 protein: CASSSGGEETQYF. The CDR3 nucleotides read TGTGCCAGCAGCTCGGGGGGTGAAGAGACCCAGTACTTC.

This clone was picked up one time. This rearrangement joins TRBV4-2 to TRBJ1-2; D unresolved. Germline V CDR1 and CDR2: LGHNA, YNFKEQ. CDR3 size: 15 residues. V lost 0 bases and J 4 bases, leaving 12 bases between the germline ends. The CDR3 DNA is TGTGCCAGCAGCCAAGATAACCCCAGGTCCTATGGCTACACCTTC. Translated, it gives CASSQDNPRSYGYTF.

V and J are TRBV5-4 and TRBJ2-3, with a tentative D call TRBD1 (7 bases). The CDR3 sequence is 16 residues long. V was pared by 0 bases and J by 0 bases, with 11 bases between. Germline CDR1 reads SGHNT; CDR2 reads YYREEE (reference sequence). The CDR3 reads CASSLATGTSTDTQYF. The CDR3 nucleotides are TGTGCCAGCAGCTTGGCGACAGGGACTAGCACAGATACGCAGTATTTT.

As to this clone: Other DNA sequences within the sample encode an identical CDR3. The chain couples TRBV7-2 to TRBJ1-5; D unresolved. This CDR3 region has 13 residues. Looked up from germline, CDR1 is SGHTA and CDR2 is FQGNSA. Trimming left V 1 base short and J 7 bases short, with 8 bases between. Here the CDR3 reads CASSLGPGQPQHF. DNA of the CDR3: TGTGCCAGCAGCTTAGGCCCAGGACAGCCCCAGCATTTT.